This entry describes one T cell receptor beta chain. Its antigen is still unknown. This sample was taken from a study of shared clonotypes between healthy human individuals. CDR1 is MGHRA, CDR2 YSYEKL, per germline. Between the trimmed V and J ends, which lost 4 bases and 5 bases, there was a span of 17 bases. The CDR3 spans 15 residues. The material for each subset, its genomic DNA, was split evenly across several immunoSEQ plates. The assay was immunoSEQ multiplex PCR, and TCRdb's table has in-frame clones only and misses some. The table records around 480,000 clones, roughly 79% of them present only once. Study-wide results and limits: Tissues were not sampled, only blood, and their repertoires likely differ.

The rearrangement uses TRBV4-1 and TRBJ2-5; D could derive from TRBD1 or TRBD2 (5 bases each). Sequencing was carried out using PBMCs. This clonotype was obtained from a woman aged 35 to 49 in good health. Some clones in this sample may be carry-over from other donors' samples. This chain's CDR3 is CASSLSGTARETQYF. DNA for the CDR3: TGCGCCAGCAGCCTTTCCGGGACCGCTCGGGAGACCCAGTACTTC.